This entry features one TCR beta chain sequence. Antigen: not known. The sample originates from a study of T cell repertoires in cytomegalovirus infection. V was pared by 7 bases and J by 8 bases, with 21 bases between. Germline loops: CDR1 MDHEN, CDR2 SYDVKM. The CDR3 is 15 amino acids. TCRdb redid the calling of the reads with MiXCR, one entry per CDR3 protein. This repertoire shows approximately 340,000 distinct CDR3 sequences, 25% to 30% found once; its top ten account for 20%. The rearrangement joins TRBV28 to TRBJ2-1; tentatively, D is TRBD1 or TRBD2 (5 bases each). This sequence was found in a human donor in good health (CMV status not recorded). Some clones in this sample may be carry-over from other donors' samples. The material sequenced was cultured PBMCs, taken from culture after CMV antigen stimulation. CDR3 nucleotide sequence: TGTGCCAGCACTCCTACGGGACCGCGGGCCGATGAGCAGTTCTTC. Amino acid sequence: CASTPTGPRADEQFF.